The rows below give T cell receptor beta chains drawn from one sample of a study of control samples from healthy donors and cancer patients. Produced via immunoSEQ multiplex PCR; TCRdb's table is partial and in-frame only. The sample lists approximately 150,000 clones, around 92% seen once, with 3% to 3.5% in the top ten. Sequences were obtained from blood. Receptor source: a man aged 25 to 40 in good health. The CDR3 runs from the conserved cysteine through the conserved F or W. The D gene is left open where the match is weak. Size values are once, few and many counts, or a class for expanded clones, and some rows have none.

once,TRBV9,.,TRBJ2-3,TGTGCCAGCAGCGTAGGGGGTTCTAGCACAGATACGCAGTATTTT,CASSVGGSSTDTQYF
.,TRBV6-5,.,TRBJ1-2,TGTGCCAGCAGTTACCTTGACGGAAACTATGGCTACACCTTC,CASSYLDGNYGYTF
.,TRBV7-2,.,TRBJ1-2,TGTGCCAGCAGGGGCGGGACGGTCTATGGCTACACCTTC,CASRGGTVYGYTF
once,TRBV19,TRBD1,TRBJ1-2,TGTGCCAGTTCCCCCCAGGGGGACTATGGCTACACCTTC,CASSPQGDYGYTF
.,TRBV28,.,TRBJ1-6,TGTGCCAGCAGTTTAGAAGGGGGAGGTAATTCACCCCTCCACTTT,CASSLEGGGNSPLHF
.,TRBV5-3,TRBD1,TRBJ2-3,TGTGCCAGAAGCTTGGGCTGGACAGGGGCCCTTGATACGCAGTATTTT,CARSLGWTGALDTQYF
once,TRBV13,TRBD2,TRBJ2-1,TGTGCCAGCAGCGGAACAACTAGCGGGGGGGCCTTTGAGCAGTTCTTC,CASSGTTSGGAFEQFF
.,TRBV30,.,TRBJ1-2,TGTGCCTGGACCTTACTACAGGGTAGGGGCGACTATGGCTACACCTTC,CAWTLLQGRGDYGYTF
once,TRBV7-9,TRBD1,TRBJ1-5,TGTGCCAGCAGCTTAACGACAGGGGTAGGAAATCAGCCCCAGCATTTT,CASSLTTGVGNQPQHF
.,TRBV7-9,TRBD1,TRBJ1-3,TGTGCCAGCAGCTTAACAGGGGGCTCTGGAAACACCATATATTTT,CASSLTGGSGNTIYF
.,TRBV5-4,TRBD1,TRBJ1-2,TGTGCCAGCAGCTCTTCAGGGGGAAGCTATGGCTACACCTTC,CASSSSGGSYGYTF
.,TRBV25-1,.,TRBJ2-7,TGTGCCAGCAGTGAAAATGGGGCCCAGCAGTACTTC,CASSENGAQQYF
.,TRBV6-5,TRBD1,TRBJ2-7,TGTGCCAGCGGGGACAGCCGAGGGTACTTC,CASGDSRGYF
.,TRBV19,TRBD2,TRBJ2-7,TGTGCCAGTAGTATAGTAGCGGGGGGATCCTACGAGCAGTACTTC,CASSIVAGGSYEQYF
.,TRBV5-1,.,TRBJ2-2,TGCGCCAGCAGCCCAACCAGGGTAGGAGGCACCGGGGAGCTGTTTTTT,CASSPTRVGGTGELFF
.,TRBV24-1,.,TRBJ1-2,TGTGCCACCAGTGATTTGAGGCAGAACGGCTACACCTTC,CATSDLRQNGYTF
.,TRBV4-1,.,TRBJ2-7,TGCGCCAGCAGCCAAGATGTCGGGGGGCTATACGAGCAGTACTTC,CASSQDVGGLYEQYF
few,TRBV28,.,TRBJ1-1,TGTGCCAGCAGTATAACGGAAAAACGGGGGGCTTTCTTT,CASSITEKRGAFF
.,TRBV7-9,.,TRBJ1-2,TGTGCCAGCAGCTCGGCAGGCCCATACTATGGCTACACCTTC,CASSSAGPYYGYTF
.,TRBV2,.,TRBJ2-7,TGTGCCAGCAAGGTAACGAGCTCCTACGAGCAGTACTTC,CASKVTSSYEQYF
.,TRBV7-9,.,TRBJ1-5,TGTGCCAGCAGCGCAGGGGGCAATCAGCCCCAGCATTTT,CASSAGGNQPQHF
few,TRBV12-5,.,TRBJ1-1,TGTGCTAGTGGCCCCGACAGGAACACTGAAGCTTTCTTT,CASGPDRNTEAFF
.,TRBV3-1/TRBV3-2,TRBD2,TRBJ2-1,TGTGCCAGCAGCCCACTAGCGGGGATTAACAATGAGCAGTTCTTC,CASSPLAGINNEQFF
.,TRBV11-2,.,TRBJ1-5,TGTGCCAGCAGCGCTGGGATTAGCAATCAGCCCCAGCATTTT,CASSAGISNQPQHF
.,TRBV14,TRBD1,TRBJ2-7,TGTGCCAGCAGCCACGGGACAGCTAGCTCCTACGAGCAGTACTTC,CASSHGTASSYEQYF
.,TRBV5-1,.,TRBJ1-2,TGCGCCAGCAGCCGGACCCCAGGGGACGACTATGGCTACACCTTC,CASSRTPGDDYGYTF
.,TRBV3-1/TRBV3-2,TRBD1,TRBJ1-1,TGTGCCAGCAGACGTAACCAAAACTCCTCCGGGACAGGGGCATCCACTGAAGCTTTCTTT,CASRRNQNSSGTGASTEAFF
.,TRBV5-4,.,TRBJ2-7,TGTGCCAGCAGCTTGTTCACCTCCTACGAGCAGTACTTC,CASSLFTSYEQYF
.,TRBV6-5,.,TRBJ1-1,TGTGCCAGCGTAATTTACAGGGACACTGAAGCTTTCTTT,CASVIYRDTEAFF
.,TRBV7-9,TRBD1,TRBJ2-3,TGTGCCAGCCTTCCGGGACAGAAGCTTGATACGCAGTATTTT,CASLPGQKLDTQYF
.,TRBV28,.,TRBJ1-2,TGTGCCAGCAGTTCCGGGGGCTCATATGGCTACACCTTC,CASSSGGSYGYTF
.,TRBV6-6,TRBD1,TRBJ1-1,TGTGCCAGCATTCCTGGGACAGCGAACACTGAAGCTTTCTTT,CASIPGTANTEAFF
.,TRBV9,TRBD2,TRBJ2-2,TGTGCCAGCAGCGTTATTAGCGGGGCGAACACCGGGGAGCTGTTTTTT,CASSVISGANTGELFF
.,TRBV30,TRBD1,TRBJ1-1,TGTGCCTGGAGTAAGGGGACAGTTAACACTGAAGCTTTCTTT,CAWSKGTVNTEAFF
few,TRBV9,TRBD2,TRBJ2-2,TGTGCCAGCAGCGGAGATATAGCGGGGAGCAACACCGGGGAGCTGTTTTTT,CASSGDIAGSNTGELFF
.,TRBV6-5,.,TRBJ1-1,TGTGCCAGCAGTTACGGGAGACTCCCGAACACTGAAGCTTTCTTT,CASSYGRLPNTEAFF
.,TRBV7-2,.,TRBJ1-2,TGTGCCAGCAGCCCCCAGGACCGACCTAACTATGGCTACACCTTC,CASSPQDRPNYGYTF
.,TRBV28,.,TRBJ2-3,TGTGCCAGCAGTTTTGGGAACGAGGGCACAGATACGCAGTATTTT,CASSFGNEGTDTQYF
.,TRBV7-8,.,TRBJ1-1,TGTGCCAGCAGCTTAGATAGACAAGGGAGCACTGAAGCTTTCTTT,CASSLDRQGSTEAFF
.,TRBV2,.,TRBJ2-4,TGTGCCAGGAGGGACCCAAGCGGGGCCAAAAACATTCAGTACTTC,CARRDPSGAKNIQYF
few,TRBV9,.,TRBJ1-6,TGTGCCAGCAGCTCAGGGGTGGCGAGTTCACCCCTCCACTTT,CASSSGVASSPLHF
.,TRBV19,.,TRBJ1-2,TGTGCCAGTAGTATTCTCGGGTGGGGCATGGGCTACACCTTC,CASSILGWGMGYTF
.,TRBV9,.,TRBJ2-5,TGTGCCAGCAGCGTACAGGGGGGTTGGGAGACCCAGTACTTC,CASSVQGGWETQYF
.,TRBV4-1,.,TRBJ2-5,TGCGCCAGCAGCCAAACTGGGATGGAGGAGACCCAGTACTTC,CASSQTGMEETQYF
.,TRBV4-2,.,TRBJ2-2,TGTGCCAGCAGCCCGATAGGAGAGAGCGCCGGGGAGCTGTTTTTT,CASSPIGESAGELFF
.,TRBV3-1/TRBV3-2,.,TRBJ2-5,TGTGCCAGCAGCCAAGTGAGGCAGAACGACTACACTAAAGAGACCCAGTACTTC,CASSQVRQNDYTKETQYF
.,TRBV30,TRBD1,TRBJ2-3,TGTGCCTGGAGCAAACAGGGGGCGGGAGATACGCAGTATTTT,CAWSKQGAGDTQYF
once,TRBV13,.,TRBJ2-3,TGTGCCAGCAGCTCTACTGCAGATACGCAGTATTTT,CASSSTADTQYF
.,TRBV29-1,.,TRBJ1-3,TGCAGCGTTGAGCGACGTCCGGGACGAATCTCTGGAAACACCATATATTTT,CSVERRPGRISGNTIYF